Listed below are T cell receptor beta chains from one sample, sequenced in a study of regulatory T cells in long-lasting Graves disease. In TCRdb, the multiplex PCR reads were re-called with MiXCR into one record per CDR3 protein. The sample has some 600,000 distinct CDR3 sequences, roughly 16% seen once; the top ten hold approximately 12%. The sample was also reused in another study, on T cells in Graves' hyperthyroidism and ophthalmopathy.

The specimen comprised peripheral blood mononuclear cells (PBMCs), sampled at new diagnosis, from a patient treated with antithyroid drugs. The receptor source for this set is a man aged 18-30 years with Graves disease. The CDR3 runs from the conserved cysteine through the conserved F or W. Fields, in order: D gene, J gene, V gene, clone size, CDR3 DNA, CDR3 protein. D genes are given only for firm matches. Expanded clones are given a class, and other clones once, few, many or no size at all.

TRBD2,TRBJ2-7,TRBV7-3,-,TGTGCCAGCAGCCAGACTAGCGCCCACGAGCAGTACTTC,CASSQTSAHEQYF
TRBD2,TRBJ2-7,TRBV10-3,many,TGTGCCATCAGTGATTCAGGACAACGGGAGGCCGAGCAGTACTTC,CAISDSGQREAEQYF
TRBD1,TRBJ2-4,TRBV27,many,TGTGCCAGCAGTTCAAAGTTGAGAACAGGGGACATTCAGTACTTC,CASSSKLRTGDIQYF
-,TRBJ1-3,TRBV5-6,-,TGTGCCAGCAGCTTCCAGGGTGCTGGAAACACCATATATTTT,CASSFQGAGNTIYF
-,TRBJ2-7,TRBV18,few,TGTGCCAGCTCACCAATGCAGCAGGAGGACCAGTACTTC,CASSPMQQEDQYF
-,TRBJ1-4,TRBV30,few,TGTGCCTGGACCTCAGGAGGGGAAAAACTGTTTTTT,CAWTSGGEKLFF
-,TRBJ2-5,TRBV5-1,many,TGCGCCAGCACTAGCGCGGGCGAGACCCAGTACTTC,CASTSAGETQYF
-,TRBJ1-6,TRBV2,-,TGTGCCAGCAGTTTACAGGGAACTTACAATTCACCCCTCCACTTT,CASSLQGTYNSPLHF
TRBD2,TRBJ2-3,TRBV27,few,TGTGCCAGCCAACGGACTAGCGGGAGGGGGGGGTTTTGGGATACGCAGTATTTT,CASQRTSGRGGFWDTQYF
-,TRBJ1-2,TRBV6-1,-,TGTGCCAGCAGAACAGGGTTGGGCTATGGCTACACCTTC,CASRTGLGYGYTF
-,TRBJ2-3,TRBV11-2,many,TGTGCCAGCAGCTTTCTAGATGCAGATACGCAGTATTTT,CASSFLDADTQYF
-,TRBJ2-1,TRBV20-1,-,TGCAGTGCTAGAGGAGACTCTAACAATGAGCAGTTCTTC,CSARGDSNNEQFF
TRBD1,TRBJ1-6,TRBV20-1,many,TGCAGTGCGCCTTCCGGGACAGGAGGTTCACCCCTCCACTTT,CSAPSGTGGSPLHF
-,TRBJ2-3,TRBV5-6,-,TGTGCCAGCAGCTGGGGGGCGGGTTCAGATACGCAGTATTTT,CASSWGAGSDTQYF
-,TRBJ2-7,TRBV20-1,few,TGCAGTGCTGGAGTGCACGAGCAGTACTTC,CSAGVHEQYF
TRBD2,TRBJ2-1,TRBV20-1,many,TGCAGTGCTAGAGATAGGCTAGCGGGATCGTCAAGGCAGTTCTTC,CSARDRLAGSSRQFF
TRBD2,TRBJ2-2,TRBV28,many,TGTGCCAGTAGCTTTATCGGACTAGCGGGAGTTTCCGGGGAGCTGTTTTTT,CASSFIGLAGVSGELFF
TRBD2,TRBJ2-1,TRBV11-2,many,TGTGCCAGCAGCCCCCGATCGGCGGGAGTTGTCCCCCCTGAGCAGTTCTTC,CASSPRSAGVVPPEQFF
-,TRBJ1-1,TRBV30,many,TGTGCCTGGAATAGAATGGGGAACACTGAAGCTTTCTTT,CAWNRMGNTEAFF
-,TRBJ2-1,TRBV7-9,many,TGTGCCAGCAGCTTGTTTTCGGGCAATGAGCAGTTCTTC,CASSLFSGNEQFF
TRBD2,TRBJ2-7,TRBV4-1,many,TGCGCCAGCAGCCAAGGACTAGCGGGCTCCTACGAGCAGTACTTC,CASSQGLAGSYEQYF
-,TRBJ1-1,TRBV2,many,TGTGCCAGCAGTGAAAGTGGACAGCCGGCTTTCTTT,CASSESGQPAFF
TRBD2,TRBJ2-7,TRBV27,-,TGTGCCAGCAGCGACTACGCGGGAGACCCCTACGAGCAGTACTTC,CASSDYAGDPYEQYF
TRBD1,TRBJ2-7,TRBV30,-,TGTGCCTGGAGTATTGGGACAGTTTTTGGCGAGCAGTACTTC,CAWSIGTVFGEQYF
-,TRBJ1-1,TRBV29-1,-,TGCAGCGTTGAGGGGCGGGACACTGAAGCTTTCTTT,CSVEGRDTEAFF
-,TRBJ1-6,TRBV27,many,TGTGCCAGCAGTTCGGGGGGACTGACTAATTCACCCCTCCACTTT,CASSSGGLTNSPLHF
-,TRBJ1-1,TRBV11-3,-,TGTGCCACCGGGGCAGGATTGACTGAAGCTTTCTTT,CATGAGLTEAFF
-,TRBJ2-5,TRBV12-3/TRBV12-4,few,TGTGCCAGCAGCTTCTCGGGACTCCAAGAGACCCAGTACTTC,CASSFSGLQETQYF
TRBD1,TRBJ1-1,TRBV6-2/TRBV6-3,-,TGTGCCAGCAGTTACGAGGGACAGGAACGGAACACTGAAGCTTTCTTT,CASSYEGQERNTEAFF
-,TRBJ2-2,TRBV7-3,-,TGTGCCAGCAGCCGGAACGGACTGACGAACACCGGGGAGCTGTTTTTT,CASSRNGLTNTGELFF
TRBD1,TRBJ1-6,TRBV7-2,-,TGTGCCAGCAGCTCAGGGGGCGATCCCAATTCACCCCTCCACTTT,CASSSGGDPNSPLHF
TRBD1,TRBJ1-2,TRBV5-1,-,TGCGCCAGCAGCCCCGGAGGGGGCGCCAACTATGGCTACACCTTC,CASSPGGGANYGYTF
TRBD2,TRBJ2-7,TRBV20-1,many,TGCAGTGCTAGACCACCGGGACTAGCGGGAGTTCGCGAGCAGTACTTC,CSARPPGLAGVREQYF
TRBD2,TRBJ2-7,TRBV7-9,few,TGTGCCAGCAGCCCAGGACTAGCGGGAGGGCATAGCGAGCAGTACTTC,CASSPGLAGGHSEQYF
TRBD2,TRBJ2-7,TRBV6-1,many,TGTGCCAGCAGGGAGCGGGGACCCTACGAGCAGTACTTC,CASRERGPYEQYF
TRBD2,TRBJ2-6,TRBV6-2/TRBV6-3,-,TGTGCCACCCTAAGCGGACTAGCGGGAGGTTCTGGGGCCAACGTCCTGATTTTC,CATLSGLAGGSGANVLIF
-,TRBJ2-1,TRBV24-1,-,TGTGCCACCAGTGATTCTACAGGGCGAGACTACAATGAGCAGTTCTTC,CATSDSTGRDYNEQFF
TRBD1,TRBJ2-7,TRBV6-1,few,TGTGCCAGCAGTGGCGCCGGGACAGTATTCTACGAGCAGTACTTC,CASSGAGTVFYEQYF
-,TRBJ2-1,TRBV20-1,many,TGCAGTGCTAGTGCAGGGTTCAGCTCCTACAATGAGCAGTTCTTC,CSASAGFSSYNEQFF
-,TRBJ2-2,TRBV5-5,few,TGTGCCAGCAGCTCTTCGGGGGCTGTCACAGGAACCGGGGAGCTGTTTTTT,CASSSSGAVTGTGELFF
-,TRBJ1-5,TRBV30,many,TGTGCCTGGAGTGTAACCAGCAATCAGCCCCAGCATTTT,CAWSVTSNQPQHF
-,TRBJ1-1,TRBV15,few,TGTGCCACCAGCAGATTAGGAGCAGGGATGGAGACTGAAGCTTTCTTT,CATSRLGAGMETEAFF
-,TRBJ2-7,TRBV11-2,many,TGTGCCAGCAGCTTAGGGGTAGCCGGTGAGCAGTACTTC,CASSLGVAGEQYF
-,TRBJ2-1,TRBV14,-,TGTGCCAGCAGCCAAGATTCCGGTCTTACCCTCTACAATGAGCAGTTCTTC,CASSQDSGLTLYNEQFF